This T cell receptor beta chain was identified during a study of cytomegalovirus exposure and HLA in healthy donors. Findings of the study overall: It was in a later analysis that TCR association rates were seen to vary by HLA locus, highest for DRB1 and lowest for HLA-C.

This clone was seen just once. Its cognate antigen is unknown. V shed 4 bases, J shed 3 bases, and the junction held 5 bases outside the gene matches. The CDR3 length is 15 residues. From germline, CDR1 is SGHNT and CDR2 YYREEE (reference sequence). The PCR was carried out with 60 Vbeta primers and 13 Jbeta primers. Measured with immunoSEQ multiplex PCR; TCRdb has only the in-frame clones, and not every one. Of around 130,000 clones listed, about 80% are singletons. This sequence joins TRBV5-4 and TRBJ1-3; TRBD1 matches 9 bases. The receptor comes from a woman aged 40-49 years in good health and CMV-seronegative. The material sequenced was PBMCs. CDR3 bases: TGTGCCAGCAGCCCGGGACAGGGTCGTGGAAACACCATATATTTT. Its protein product is CASSPGQGRGNTIYF.